This TCR beta chain is drawn from a study of blood T cell repertoires in COVID-19. V shed 6 bases, J shed 6 bases, and the junction held 9 bases outside the gene matches. This CDR3 has 15 amino acids. Germline loops: CDR1 MNHEY, CDR2 SVGAGI. TCRdb's copy holds only in-frame clones and misses some; the assay was immunoSEQ multiplex PCR. In the table there are about 380,000 clones, 85% of which are singletons. The origin of this receptor is a woman under 30 with acute or convalescent COVID-19. The chain combines TRBV6-5 with TRBJ1-5; 9 bases fit TRBD1. The sample was peripheral blood. The CDR3 region is CASRRRTGESQPQHF. In DNA form, the CDR3 reads TGTGCCAGCAGGCGTCGGACAGGGGAGAGTCAGCCCCAGCATTTT.